What follows is one TCR beta chain and its context. The antigen remains undetermined. These data belong to a study of T-cell memory formation after mild COVID-19. Background on the study: TCR clustering was largely donor specific.

Overall study findings and caveats: A second wave expanding day 15 to 37 was CD4+-biased; contracting clones were balanced. Shrinking CD4+ clones resided mostly in CM and EM, and CD8+ ones in EMRA.

TCRdb re-called the 5' RACE reads through MiXCR, storing one row per CDR3 protein. The table has 350,000 to 450,000 distinct CDR3 sequences, approximately 20% seen once; the top ten hold more than 8%. What was sequenced was PBMCs or a T cell subset sorted from them (not recorded which). The sequence derives from an adult woman who had mild COVID-19 (a few samples of this study predate the infection). Cell type and time point are not known.

The CDR3 DNA reads as TGTGCCACCAGTGATTTTAAGGGGAATCAGCCCCAGCATTTT. Amino acid sequence: CATSDFKGNQPQHF. This rearrangement joins TRBV24-1 to TRBJ1-5, with D possibly being TRBD1 (5 bases). CDR1 KGHDR and CDR2 SFDVKD come from the germline V gene. This CDR3 is built from 14 residues. Trimming removed 1 base from V and 4 bases from J, with 7 bases in between.